The clone carrying this T cell receptor beta chain was counted between two and nine times. The CDR3 has 14 amino acids. Germline V CDR1 and CDR2: LNHDA, SQIVND (reference sequence). V lost 1 base and J 1 base, leaving 5 bases between the germline ends. This sample is part of a study of T cells in Graves' hyperthyroidism and ophthalmopathy. Researchers amplified the TCR beta CDR3 regions from RNA transcripts. The study used the HTBI primer set for a first-round RT-PCR of the TCR CDR3. TCRdb reprocessed the multiplex PCR reads with MiXCR, giving one entry per CDR3 protein. This table holds 450,000 to 600,000 distinct CDR3 sequences, about 15% found once. Researchers barred patients who had uncontrolled infection, other autoimmune disease, pregnancy or lactation. Diagnostic decisions used clinical symptoms, serum thyroxine and TRAb, thyroid ultrasound and orbital computed tomography.

The V call is TRBV19, the J call TRBJ1-5; D uncertain. The origin of this receptor is a woman aged 40-49 years with Graves' hyperthyroidism. Specimen: blood. The CDR3 is CASSIAASNQPQHF. Written as DNA, the CDR3 is TGTGCCAGTAGTATAGCGGCCAGCAATCAGCCCCAGCATTTT.